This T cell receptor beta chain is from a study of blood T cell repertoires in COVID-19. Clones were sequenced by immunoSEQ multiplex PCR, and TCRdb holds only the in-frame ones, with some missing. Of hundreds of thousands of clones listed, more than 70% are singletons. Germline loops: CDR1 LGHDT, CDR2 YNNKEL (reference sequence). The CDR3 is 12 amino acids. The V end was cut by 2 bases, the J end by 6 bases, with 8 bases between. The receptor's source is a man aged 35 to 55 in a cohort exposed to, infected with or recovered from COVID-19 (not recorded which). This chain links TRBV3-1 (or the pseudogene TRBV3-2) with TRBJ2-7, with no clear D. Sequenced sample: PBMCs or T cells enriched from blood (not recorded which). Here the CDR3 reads CASSQTGGEQYF. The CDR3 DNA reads TGTGCCAGCAGCCAAACCGGCGGCGAGCAGTACTTC.